This TCR beta chain emerged from a study of blood T cells in healthy people across ages. Background on the study: T cells yielded about one barcoded beta molecule per two cells through template switching. General observations from the study: The unknown donor CMV status may have confounded expanded clonotype changes.

The trim removed 0 bases at V and 10 bases at J, leaving 8 bases unmatched. The CDR3 has 14 residues. Drawing of peripheral blood yielded ten milliliters from each donor. The second PCR ran about 6 to 12 cycles with a sample-barcoded 5' primer and J-beta primers. Researchers report that a template-switch adaptor with 12 random nucleotides tagged each cDNA molecule. TCRdb reprocessed the 5' RACE reads with MiXCR, giving one entry per CDR3 protein. The sample has about 1 million distinct CDR3 sequences, 40% to 45% seen once. This clonotype has a handful of counts. Its cognate antigen is unknown. Sequenced: blood. This clonotype originated in an older woman in good health. This chain joins TRBV12-3 or TRBV12-4 and TRBJ2-7, with 8 bases matching TRBD1. CDR3 in DNA: TGTGCCAGCAGTTTAGCACCGGACAGGGAAAAACAGTACTTC. Translation: CASSLAPDREKQYF.